A single sample is the source of the 16 T cell receptor beta chains below, sequenced in a study of T cells after yellow fever vaccination. TCRdb re-derived calls from the 5' RACE reads in MiXCR, one entry per CDR3 protein. The data show a few hundred thousand distinct CDR3 sequences, with around 6.8% seen just once and about 18% held by the top ten. The sample was PBMCs, taken more than 40 days after the first yellow fever vaccination. All receptors derive from a man aged 18 to 29 who received the YFV17D yellow fever vaccine.

The genes are TRBV20-1 and TRBJ2-7, with D hard to call. This CDR3 has 15 amino acids. Germline CDR1 DFQATT, CDR2 SNEGSKA (reference sequence). The V gene lost 0 bases and the J gene lost 5 bases, with 17 bases spanning the gap. The CDR3: CSARDPLAAWDEQYF. The CDR3 bases are TGCAGTGCTAGAGATCCCTTGGCAGCCTGGGACGAGCAGTACTTC.

V and J are TRBV7-9 and TRBJ1-5; possibly TRBD1 for D (5 bases). Trimming left V 7 bases short and J 6 bases short, with 10 bases between. CDR1 and CDR2 from the germline V gene are SEHNR and FQNEAQ (reference sequence). The CDR3 consists of 12 residues. The CDR3 DNA reads as TGTGCCAGCACCCGGGGGAGTCAGCCCCAGCATTTT. Translating gives CASTRGSQPQHF.

The chain has TRBV4-2 and TRBJ1-3; possibly TRBD1 for D (5 bases). The CDR3 runs 15 residues. The germline V gene has CDR1 LGHNA and CDR2 YNFKEQ. V lost 0 bases, J lost 2 bases, and 8 bases lay in between. Here the CDR3 reads CASSQERGPGNTIYF. As DNA, the CDR3 is TGTGCCAGCAGCCAAGAGCGGGGACCTGGAAACACCATATATTTT.

The V and J genes are TRBV11-2 and TRBJ2-3; 11 bases fit TRBD2. After removal of 4 bases from V and 5 bases from J, the junction contained 17 bases not matched to a gene. Germline values: CDR1 SGHAT, CDR2 FQNNGV. This CDR3 spans 19 amino acids. The CDR3 sequence: CASSWISGGARGEKDTQYF. For the CDR3, the DNA is TGTGCCAGCAGCTGGATTAGCGGGGGGGCCCGAGGGGAAAAAGATACGCAGTATTTT.

This clonotype showed up just a few times. This chain joins TRBV20-1 and TRBJ2-7; tentatively, D is TRBD2 (5 bases). Germline V gene lookup returns CDR1 DFQATT and CDR2 SNEGSKA (reference sequence). Trimming pared 6 bases from V and 2 bases from J, leaving 14 bases between. There are 13 residues in the CDR3. In DNA form, the CDR3 reads TGCAGTGCAAACATCGACGGGACCTACGAGCAGTACGTC. This codes for CSANIDGTYEQYV.

Notes on this clonotype: One junction end does not reproduce the germline sequence, and a read error may be involved. The chain uses TRBV6-5 and TRBJ1-5, with D hard to call. Germline loops: CDR1 MNHEY, CDR2 SVGAGI. This CDR3 comprises 13 residues. The CDR3 nucleotides read TGTGCCAGCAGTTCCAATCGAGACGGCTCCCAGCACTTT. It is translated as CASSSNRDGSQHF.

The rearrangement links TRBV5-1 to TRBJ1-2; TRBD1 is a possible D gene (6 bases). Trimming cost V 0 bases and J 5 bases, with 11 bases left between them. CDR1 is SGHRS and CDR2 is YFSETQ in the germline V gene. This CDR3 is built from 14 residues. Here the CDR3 DNA reads TGCGCCAGCAGCTTGGGGACAGCTAGATATGGCTACACCTTC. This encodes CASSLGTARYGYTF.

The chain joins TRBV5-1 to TRBJ2-5; D is ambiguous. The V end lost 2 bases, the J end lost 4 bases, and 9 bases lay between the germline ends. The CDR3 runs to 13 residues. The germline gives CDR1 SGHRS, CDR2 YFSETQ. The CDR3 protein is CASSFPPRETQYF. Written as DNA, the CDR3 is TGCGCCAGCAGCTTCCCTCCGCGAGAGACCCAGTACTTC.

The V gene is TRBV4-1, the J gene TRBJ1-4; 9 bases are shared with TRBD1. CDR1 MGHRA and CDR2 YSYEKL come from the germline V gene. V gave up 4 bases and J gave up 0 bases; unmatched junction bases: 15. The CDR3 has 20 amino acids. For the CDR3, the DNA is TGCGCCAGCAGCCGGACAGGGGACGCGATGGCATTTGCAACTAATGAAAAACTGTTTTTT. Encoded protein: CASSRTGDAMAFATNEKLFF.

The chain has TRBV4-1 and TRBJ1-5; D gene uncertain. The germline V gene encodes CDR1 MGHRA and CDR2 YSYEKL. CDR3 length: 14 residues. V was shortened by 6 bases and J by 6 bases, with 15 bases between the two germline ends. DNA of the CDR3: TGCGCCAGCAGTAGCACCCTTGGGAGTCAGCCCCAGCATTTT. It encodes CASSSTLGSQPQHF.

In its sample, this clonotype was seen many times. The chain recombines TRBV9 with TRBJ1-1; D ambiguous. This CDR3 is built from 13 residues. CDR1 and CDR2 (germline): SGDLS, YYNGEE. V dropped 0 bases and J dropped 6 bases, with 9 bases sitting between them. DNA of the CDR3: TGTGCCAGCAGCGTAGGTGGAGGATCTGAAGCTTTCTTT. It translates to CASSVGGGSEAFF.

V is TRBV6-5 and J is TRBJ1-1; maybe TRBD1 (6 bases). CDR1 MNHEY and CDR2 SVGAGI come from the germline V gene. The CDR3 is 16 amino acids. The V end was cut by 4 bases, the J end by 1 base, with 16 bases between. The CDR3 bases are TGTGCCAGCAGTTGGGGCGGGGGCACGCCGAACACTGAAGCTTTCTTT. Amino acids: CASSWGGGTPNTEAFF.

The V gene is TRBV4-3, the J gene TRBJ2-3; D unclear. Trimming removed 5 bases at V and 7 bases at J, with 22 bases between. This CDR3 region has 16 residues. From germline, CDR1 is LGHNA and CDR2 YSLEER. The CDR3 DNA reads as TGCGCCAGCAGCTCCGGGCTGGCGGCACCACCGAATACGCAGTATTTT. Amino acids: CASSSGLAAPPNTQYF.

This chain links TRBV4-1 with TRBJ1-3; D perhaps matches TRBD1 (6 bases). V was clipped by 4 bases and J by 1 base, with 17 bases between them. The germline V gene has CDR1 MGHRA and CDR2 YSYEKL. This CDR3 is built from 17 residues. This CDR3 reads CASSRGGLVLSGNTIYF. For the CDR3, the DNA is TGCGCCAGCAGCCGGGGGGGCCTAGTCTTGTCTGGAAACACCATATATTTT.

In its sample, this clonotype was seen many times. The J gene is TRBJ2-2, the V gene TRBV5-4, with TRBD2 matching over 8 bases. The germline V gene has CDR1 SGHNT and CDR2 YYREEE (reference sequence). The CDR3 spans 15 residues. J lost 5 bases, V lost 4 bases, and 7 bases had no gene match. The CDR3, as DNA: TGTGCCAGCAGCCCGAGGACTAGCCTAACCGGGGAGCTGTTTTTT. This translates into CASSPRTSLTGELFF.

This clonotype appeared a few times. This rearrangement joins TRBV9 to TRBJ2-5, with 7 bases lining up with TRBD2. The CDR3 spans 14 residues. CDR1 and CDR2 (germline): SGDLS, YYNGEE. The ends lost 0 bases at V and 5 bases at J; junction bases unmatched: 4. The CDR3 protein is CASSVEWGGETQYF. CDR3 sequence (DNA): TGTGCCAGCAGCGTAGAGTGGGGGGGGGAGACCCAGTACTTC.